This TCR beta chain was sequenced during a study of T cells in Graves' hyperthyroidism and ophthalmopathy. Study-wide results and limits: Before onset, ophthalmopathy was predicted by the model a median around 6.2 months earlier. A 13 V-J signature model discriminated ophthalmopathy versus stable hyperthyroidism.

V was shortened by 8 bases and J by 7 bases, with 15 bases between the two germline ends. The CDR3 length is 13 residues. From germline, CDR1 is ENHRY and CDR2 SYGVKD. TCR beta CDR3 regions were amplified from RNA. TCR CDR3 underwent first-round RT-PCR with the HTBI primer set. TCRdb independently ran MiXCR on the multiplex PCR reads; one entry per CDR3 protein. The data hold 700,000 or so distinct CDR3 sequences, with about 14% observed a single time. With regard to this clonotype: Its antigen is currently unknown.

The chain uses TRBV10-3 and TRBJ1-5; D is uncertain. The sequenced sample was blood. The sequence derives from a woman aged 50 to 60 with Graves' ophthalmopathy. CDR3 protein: CAICQEGGQPQHF. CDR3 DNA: TGTGCCATCTGTCAGGAAGGTGGGCAGCCCCAGCATTTT.